The present TCR beta chain was sequenced within a study of T cells in Graves' hyperthyroidism and ophthalmopathy. RNA transcripts were the template for amplifying TCR beta CDR3 regions. The HTBI primer set served for first-round RT-PCR of the TCR CDR3. One entry per CDR3 protein results from TCRdb running MiXCR on the multiplex PCR reads. This table holds fewer than 650,000 distinct CDR3 sequences, 12% to 15% found once. Investigators excluded patients with uncontrolled infection, other autoimmune disease, pregnancy or lactation. V was pared by 3 bases and J by 1 base, with 12 bases between. Germline V CDR1 and CDR2: GTSNPN, SVGIG (reference sequence). CDR3 size: 14 residues.

This chain uses TRBV30 with TRBJ1-2; possible D gene TRBD1, 5 bases. The specimen sequenced was blood. The source of this sequence is a middle-aged woman with Graves' hyperthyroidism. In DNA, the CDR3 is TGTGCCTGGAGGGCCTGGGGGGGTAACTATGGCTACACCTTC. Its translation is CAWRAWGGNYGYTF.